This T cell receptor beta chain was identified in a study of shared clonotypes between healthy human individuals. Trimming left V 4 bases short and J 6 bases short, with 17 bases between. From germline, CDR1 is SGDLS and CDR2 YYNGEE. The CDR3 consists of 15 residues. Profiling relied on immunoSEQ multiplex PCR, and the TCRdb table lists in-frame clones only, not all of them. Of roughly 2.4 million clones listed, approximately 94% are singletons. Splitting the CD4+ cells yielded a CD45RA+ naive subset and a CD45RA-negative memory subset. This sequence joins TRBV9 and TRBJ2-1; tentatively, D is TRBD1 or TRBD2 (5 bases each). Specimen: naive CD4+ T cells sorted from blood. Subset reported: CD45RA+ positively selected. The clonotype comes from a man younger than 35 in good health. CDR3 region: CASSPMGVYGNEQFF. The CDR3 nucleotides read TGTGCCAGCAGCCCAATGGGGGTTTATGGCAATGAGCAGTTCTTC.